The source of this TCR beta chain is a study of radiotherapy plus CTLA-4 blockade in lung cancer. Study-wide context: Of the patients, 18% showed objective responses and roughly 31% attained disease control. Study-wide results and limits: In blood, early T cell clone dynamics reportedly predicted response best, together with interferon-beta. Tumor-origin TCR clones grew in blood after radiotherapy plus ipilimumab.

Only in-frame clones appear in the TCRdb table, and some are missing; sequencing was by immunoSEQ multiplex PCR. The sample has 35,000 or so clones, 75% to 90% seen once. Focal radiation with ipilimumab CTLA-4 blockade was given to patients with chemo-refractory metastatic non-small-cell lung cancer. The V and J ends lost 4 bases and 2 bases, in that order; junction bases with no gene match: 5. The germline V gene has CDR1 ENHRY and CDR2 SYGVKD. The CDR3 runs 16 residues. Details on this clone: Its cognate antigen is unknown.

The sequencing here drew on peripheral blood, taken from a patient treated with radiotherapy plus ipilimumab. The chain employs TRBV10-3 and TRBJ2-3; TRBD2 aligns across 11 bases. The TCR sequence derives from a human donor with non-small cell lung cancer who had stable disease on radiotherapy plus ipilimumab. Here the CDR3 DNA reads TGTGCCATCAGTGCCGTAGCGGGAGGGTTCACAGATACGCAGTATTTT. It codes for CAISAVAGGFTDTQYF.